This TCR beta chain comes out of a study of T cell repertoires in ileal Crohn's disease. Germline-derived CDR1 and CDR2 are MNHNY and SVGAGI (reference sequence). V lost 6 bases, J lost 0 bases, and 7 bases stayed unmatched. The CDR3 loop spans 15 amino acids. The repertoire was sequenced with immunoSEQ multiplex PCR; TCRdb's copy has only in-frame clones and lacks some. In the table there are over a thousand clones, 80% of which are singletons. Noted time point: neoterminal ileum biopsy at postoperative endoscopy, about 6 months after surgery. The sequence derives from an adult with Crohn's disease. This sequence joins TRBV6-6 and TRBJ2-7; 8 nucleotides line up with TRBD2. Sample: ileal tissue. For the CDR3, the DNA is TGTGCCAGCAGGGAACTAGCGGAAAGCTCCTACGAGCAGTACTTC. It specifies CASRELAESSYEQYF.